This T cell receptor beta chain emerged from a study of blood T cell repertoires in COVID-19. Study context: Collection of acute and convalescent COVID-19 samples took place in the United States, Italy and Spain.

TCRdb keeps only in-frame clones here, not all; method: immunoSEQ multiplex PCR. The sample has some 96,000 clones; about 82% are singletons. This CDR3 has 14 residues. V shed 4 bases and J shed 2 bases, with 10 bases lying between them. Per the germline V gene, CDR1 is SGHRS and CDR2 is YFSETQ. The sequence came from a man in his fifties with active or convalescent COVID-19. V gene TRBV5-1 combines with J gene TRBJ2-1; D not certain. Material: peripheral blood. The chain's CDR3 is CASSPDEAYNEQFF. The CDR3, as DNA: TGCGCCAGCAGCCCAGATGAGGCCTACAATGAGCAGTTCTTC.